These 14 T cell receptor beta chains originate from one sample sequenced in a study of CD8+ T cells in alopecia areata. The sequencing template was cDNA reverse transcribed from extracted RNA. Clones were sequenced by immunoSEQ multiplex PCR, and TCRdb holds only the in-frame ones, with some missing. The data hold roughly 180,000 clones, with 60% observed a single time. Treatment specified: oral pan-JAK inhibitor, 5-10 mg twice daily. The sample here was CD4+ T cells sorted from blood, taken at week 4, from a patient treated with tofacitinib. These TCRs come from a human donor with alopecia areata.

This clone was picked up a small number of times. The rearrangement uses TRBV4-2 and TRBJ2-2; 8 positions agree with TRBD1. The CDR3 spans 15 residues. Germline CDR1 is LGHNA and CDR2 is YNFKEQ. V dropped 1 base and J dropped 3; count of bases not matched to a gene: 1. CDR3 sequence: CASSQATGDTGELFF. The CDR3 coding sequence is TGTGCCAGCAGCCAAGCGACAGGGGACACCGGGGAGCTGTTTTTT.

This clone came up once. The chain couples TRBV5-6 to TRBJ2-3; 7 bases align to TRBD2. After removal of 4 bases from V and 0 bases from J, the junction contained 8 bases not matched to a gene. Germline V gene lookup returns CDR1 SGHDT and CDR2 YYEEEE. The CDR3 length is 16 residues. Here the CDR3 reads CASSLRLATSTDTQYF. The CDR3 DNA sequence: TGTGCCAGCAGCCTCCGACTAGCTACCAGCACAGATACGCAGTATTTT.

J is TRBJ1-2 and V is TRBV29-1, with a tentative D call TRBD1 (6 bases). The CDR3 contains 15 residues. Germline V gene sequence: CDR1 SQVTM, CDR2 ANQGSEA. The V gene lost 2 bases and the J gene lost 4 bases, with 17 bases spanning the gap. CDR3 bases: TGCAGCGTTGAATCCCCGGCAGGGGCCCTCTATGGCTACACCTTC. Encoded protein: CSVESPAGALYGYTF.

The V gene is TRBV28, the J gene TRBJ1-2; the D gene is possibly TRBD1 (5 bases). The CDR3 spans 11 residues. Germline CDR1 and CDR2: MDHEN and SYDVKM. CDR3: CVIQGSYGYTF. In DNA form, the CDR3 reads TGTGTCATTCAGGGTTCTTATGGCTACACCTTC.

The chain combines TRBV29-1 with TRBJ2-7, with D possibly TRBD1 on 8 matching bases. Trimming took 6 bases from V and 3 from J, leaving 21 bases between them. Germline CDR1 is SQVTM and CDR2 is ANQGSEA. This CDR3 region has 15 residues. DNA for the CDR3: TGCAGCGTCCGCAGGGGGCGCGGGAGTGGCTACGAGCAGTACTTC. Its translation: CSVRRGRGSGYEQYF.

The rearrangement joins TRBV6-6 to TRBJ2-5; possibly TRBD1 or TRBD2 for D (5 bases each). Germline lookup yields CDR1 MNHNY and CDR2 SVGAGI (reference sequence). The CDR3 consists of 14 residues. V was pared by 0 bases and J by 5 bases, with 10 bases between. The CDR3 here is CASSYSVWGETQYF. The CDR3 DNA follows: TGTGCCAGCAGTTACTCGGTTTGGGGGGAGACCCAGTACTTC.

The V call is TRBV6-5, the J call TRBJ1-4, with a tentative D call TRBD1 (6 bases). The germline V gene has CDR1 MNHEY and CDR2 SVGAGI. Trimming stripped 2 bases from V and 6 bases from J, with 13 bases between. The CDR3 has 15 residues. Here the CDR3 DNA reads TGTGCCAGCAGTTACCTCGGGGGGCGGGATGAAAAACTGTTTTTT. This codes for CASSYLGGRDEKLFF.

Written as DNA, the CDR3 is TGTGCCAGCAGTTTATCACAGGGGAAGGGAGCCTACGAGCAGTACTTC. Translating gives CASSLSQGKGAYEQYF. The rearrangement uses TRBV27 and TRBJ2-7, with TRBD1 matching 7 bases. The CDR3 totals 16 residues. Looked up from germline, CDR1 is MNHEY and CDR2 is SMNVEV (reference sequence). Unmatched junction bases numbered 7, after V lost 0 bases and J lost 2 bases.

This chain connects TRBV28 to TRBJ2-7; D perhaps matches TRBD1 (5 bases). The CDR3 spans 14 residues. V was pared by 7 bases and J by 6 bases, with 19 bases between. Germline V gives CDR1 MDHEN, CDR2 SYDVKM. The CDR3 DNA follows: TGTGCCAGCAACCCTGGGCAGGGATTAGGCGAGCAGTACTTC. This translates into CASNPGQGLGEQYF.

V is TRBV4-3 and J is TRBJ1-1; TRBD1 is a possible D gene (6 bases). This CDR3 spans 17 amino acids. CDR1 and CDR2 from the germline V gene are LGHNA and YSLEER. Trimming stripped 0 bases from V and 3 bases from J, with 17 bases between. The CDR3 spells CASSQDRGGAGDTEAFF. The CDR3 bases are TGCGCCAGCAGCCAAGATCGCGGGGGCGCAGGCGACACTGAAGCTTTCTTT.

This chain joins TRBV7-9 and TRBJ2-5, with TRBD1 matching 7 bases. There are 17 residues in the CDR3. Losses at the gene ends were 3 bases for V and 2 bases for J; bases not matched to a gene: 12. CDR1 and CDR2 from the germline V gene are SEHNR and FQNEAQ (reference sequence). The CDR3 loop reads CASSFPRDRASQETQYF. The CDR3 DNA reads TGTGCCAGCAGCTTCCCTCGGGACAGAGCATCTCAAGAGACCCAGTACTTC.

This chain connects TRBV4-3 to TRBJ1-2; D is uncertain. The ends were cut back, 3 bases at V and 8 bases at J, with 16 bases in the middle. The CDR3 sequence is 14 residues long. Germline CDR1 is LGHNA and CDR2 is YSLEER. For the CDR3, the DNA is TGCGCCAGCAGCCATGAAGGGAGCGTAGGGGGCTACACCTTC. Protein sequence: CASSHEGSVGGYTF.

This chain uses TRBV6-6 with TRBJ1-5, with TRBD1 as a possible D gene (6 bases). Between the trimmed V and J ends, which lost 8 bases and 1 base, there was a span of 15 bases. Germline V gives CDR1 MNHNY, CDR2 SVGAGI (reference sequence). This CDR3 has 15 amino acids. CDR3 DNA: TGTGCCAGCCGGGGGCAGGGCCGCAGCAATCAGCCCCAGCATTTT. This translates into CASRGQGRSNQPQHF.

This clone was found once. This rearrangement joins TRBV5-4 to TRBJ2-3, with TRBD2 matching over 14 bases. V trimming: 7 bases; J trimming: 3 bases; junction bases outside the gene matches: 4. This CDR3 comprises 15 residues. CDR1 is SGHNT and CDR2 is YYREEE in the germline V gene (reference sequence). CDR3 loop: CASSRLAGGTDTQYF. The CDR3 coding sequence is TGTGCCAGCTCCCGACTAGCGGGGGGGACAGATACGCAGTATTTT.